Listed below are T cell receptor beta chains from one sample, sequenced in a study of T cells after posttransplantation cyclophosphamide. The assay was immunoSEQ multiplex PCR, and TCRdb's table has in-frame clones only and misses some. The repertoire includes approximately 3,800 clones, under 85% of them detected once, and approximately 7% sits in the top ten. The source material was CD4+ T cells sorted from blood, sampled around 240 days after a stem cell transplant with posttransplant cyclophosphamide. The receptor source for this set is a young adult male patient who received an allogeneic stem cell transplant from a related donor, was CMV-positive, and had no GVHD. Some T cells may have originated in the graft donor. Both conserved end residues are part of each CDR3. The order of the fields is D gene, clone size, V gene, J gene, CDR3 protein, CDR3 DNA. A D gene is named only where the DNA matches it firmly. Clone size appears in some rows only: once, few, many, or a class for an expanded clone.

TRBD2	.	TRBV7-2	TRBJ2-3	CASSFLAGGGRADTQYF	TGTGCCAGCAGCTTCCTAGCGGGAGGGGGTCGAGCAGATACGCAGTATTTT
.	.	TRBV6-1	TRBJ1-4	CASSEDWDLSGARSEKLFF	TGTGCCAGCAGTGAAGATTGGGACCTTTCAGGGGCGCGCAGTGAAAAACTGTTTTTT
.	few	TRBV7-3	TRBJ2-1	CASSLDSGRRNEQFF	TGTGCCAGCAGCTTAGACAGTGGACGCCGCAATGAGCAGTTCTTC
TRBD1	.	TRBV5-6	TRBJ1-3	CASRRQGAGNTIYF	TGTGCCAGCAGACGACAGGGCGCTGGAAACACCATATATTTT
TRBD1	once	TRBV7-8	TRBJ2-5	CASSFGTGGEGYF	TGTGCCAGCAGCTTCGGGACAGGGGGAGAGGGGTACTTC
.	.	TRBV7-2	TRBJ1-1	CASSLIFRATEAFF	TGTGCCAGCAGCTTAATATTCAGGGCGACTGAAGCTTTCTTT
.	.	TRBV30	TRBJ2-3	CAWSGQLASTDTQYF	TGTGCCTGGAGCGGACAGCTAGCTAGCACAGATACGCAGTATTTT
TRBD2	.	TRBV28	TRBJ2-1	CASTSVMDEQFF	TGTGCCAGTACTAGCGTCATGGACGAGCAGTTCTTC
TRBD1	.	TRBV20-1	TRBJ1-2	CSASTGDGYTF	TGCAGTGCGTCTACAGGGGATGGCTACACCTTC
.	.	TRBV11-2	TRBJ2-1	CASSLDFGGLVGNNEQFF	TGTGCCAGCAGCTTAGATTTCGGGGGGCTAGTTGGGAACAATGAGCAGTTCTTC
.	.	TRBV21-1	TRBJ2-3	CASRARQGWWDTQYF	TGTGCCAGCCGGGCAAGGCAGGGCTGGTGGGATACGCAGTATTTT
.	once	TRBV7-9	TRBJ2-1	CASSLESLNNEQFF	TGTGCCAGCAGCTTAGAGAGCCTAAACAATGAGCAGTTCTTC
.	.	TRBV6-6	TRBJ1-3	CASSSRSFSGNTIYF	TGTGCCAGCAGTTCTAGGTCTTTCTCTGGAAACACCATATATTTT
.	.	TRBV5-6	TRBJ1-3	CASSLVAGAGGNTIYF	TGTGCCAGCAGCTTGGTGGCGGGGGCAGGTGGAAACACCATATATTTT
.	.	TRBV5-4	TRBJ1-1	CASSSRTRMNTEAFF	TGTGCCAGCAGCTCGCGGACACGCATGAACACTGAAGCTTTCTTT
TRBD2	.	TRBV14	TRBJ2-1	CASSPLTSGRALRSYNEQFF	TGTGCCAGCAGCCCCCTGACTAGCGGGAGGGCCCTTCGCTCCTACAATGAGCAGTTCTTC
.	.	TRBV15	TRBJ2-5	CATSRGFGTLQETQYF	TGTGCCACCAGCAGAGGGTTCGGGACATTACAAGAGACCCAGTACTTC
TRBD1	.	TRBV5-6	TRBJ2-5	CASSLDTGGKETQYF	TGTGCCAGCAGCTTGGATACAGGGGGCAAAGAGACCCAGTACTTC
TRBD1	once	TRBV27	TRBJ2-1	CASSLEFVMDRGGSYNEQFF	TGTGCCAGCAGTTTAGAATTCGTTATGGACAGGGGTGGATCCTACAATGAGCAGTTCTTC
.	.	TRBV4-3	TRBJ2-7	CASSQGLLYEQYF	TGCGCCAGCAGCCAAGGACTTCTCTACGAGCAGTACTTC
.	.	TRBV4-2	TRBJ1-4	CASSQVAEKLFF	TGTGCCAGCAGCCAAGTTGCGGAAAAACTGTTTTTT
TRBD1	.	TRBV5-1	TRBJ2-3	CASSGGQGVPGTDTQYF	TGCGCCAGCAGCGGCGGACAGGGAGTTCCTGGTACAGATACGCAGTATTTT
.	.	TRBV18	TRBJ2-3	CASSPMATDTQYF	TGTGCCAGCTCACCTATGGCCACAGATACGCAGTATTTT
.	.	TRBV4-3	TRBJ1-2	CASSQGITGYGYTF	TGCGCCAGCAGCCAAGGCATTACAGGGTATGGCTACACCTTC
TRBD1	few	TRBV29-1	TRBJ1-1	CSVEEGATEAFF	TGCAGCGTTGAGGAGGGGGCCACTGAAGCTTTCTTT
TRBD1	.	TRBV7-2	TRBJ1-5	CASSRDRSQPQHF	TGTGCCAGCAGCAGGGACAGGAGTCAGCCCCAGCATTTT
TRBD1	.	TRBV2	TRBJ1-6	CASSTGTGDNSPLHF	TGTGCCAGCAGTACCGGGACAGGAGATAATTCACCCCTCCACTTT
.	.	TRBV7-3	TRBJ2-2	CASSWKAGNTGELFF	TGTGCCAGCAGCTGGAAAGCGGGGAACACCGGGGAGCTGTTTTTT
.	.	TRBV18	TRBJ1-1	CASSPGRGTEAFF	TGTGCCAGCTCACCAGGGCGGGGAACTGAAGCTTTCTTT
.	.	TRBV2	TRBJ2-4	CASSELLQAKNIQYF	TGTGCCAGCAGTGAACTTTTGCAGGCCAAAAACATTCAGTACTTC
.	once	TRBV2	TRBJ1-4	CASSEVHATNEKLFF	TGTGCCAGCAGTGAAGTACATGCAACTAATGAAAAACTGTTTTTT
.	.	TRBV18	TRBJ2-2	CASSPSRGSTGELFF	TGTGCCAGCTCACCAAGTAGGGGGTCCACCGGGGAGCTGTTTTTT
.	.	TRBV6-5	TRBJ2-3	CASSRTGSETDTQYF	TGTGCCAGCAGCCGGACGGGAAGTGAGACAGATACGCAGTATTTT
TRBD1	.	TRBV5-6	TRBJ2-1	CASTTTGVNEQFF	TGTGCCAGCACCACGACAGGGGTTAATGAGCAGTTCTTC
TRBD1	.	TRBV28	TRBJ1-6	CASSSQTGGNSPLHF	TGTGCCAGCAGTTCCCAGACAGGGGGGAACTCACCCCTCCACTTT
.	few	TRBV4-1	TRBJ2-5	CASSQLWGSGQETQYF	TGCGCCAGCAGCCAACTCTGGGGTAGCGGCCAAGAGACCCAGTACTTC
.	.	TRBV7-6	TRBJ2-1	CASSSFPVHPHEQFF	TGTGCCAGCAGCTCGTTCCCGGTCCATCCCCATGAGCAGTTCTTC
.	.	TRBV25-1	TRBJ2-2	CATRSQWTFSTGELFF	TGTGCCACCAGGTCACAGTGGACTTTCTCCACCGGGGAGCTGTTTTTT
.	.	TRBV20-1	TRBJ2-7	CSASGGYEQYF	TGCAGTGCTAGTGGCGGGTACGAGCAGTACTTC
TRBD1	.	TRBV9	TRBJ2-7	CASSVGDRGSYEQYF	TGTGCCAGCAGCGTTGGGGACAGGGGGTCCTACGAGCAGTACTTC
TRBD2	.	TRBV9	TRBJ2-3	CASSVGISGSSDTQYF	TGTGCCAGCAGCGTAGGGATTAGCGGGAGTTCAGATACGCAGTATTTT
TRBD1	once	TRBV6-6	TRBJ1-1	CASSLDRVFFNTEAFF	TGTGCCAGCAGTTTGGACAGGGTATTTTTTAACACTGAAGCTTTCTTT
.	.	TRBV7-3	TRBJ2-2	CASSFQGRTGELFF	TGTGCCAGCAGCTTCCAGGGGCGAACCGGGGAGCTGTTTTTT
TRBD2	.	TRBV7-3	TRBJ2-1	CASSRTSWDEQFF	TGTGCCAGCAGCCGGACTAGCTGGGATGAGCAGTTCTTC
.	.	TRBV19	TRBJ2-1	CASGLGALYNEQFF	TGTGCCAGTGGCCTAGGGGCACTCTACAATGAGCAGTTCTTC
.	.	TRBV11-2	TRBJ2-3	CASSLGLRVADTQYF	TGTGCCAGCAGCTTAGGGTTGCGGGTGGCAGATACGCAGTATTTT
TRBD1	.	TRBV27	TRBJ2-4	CASSLRRDRGFLQNIQYF	TGTGCCAGCAGTTTAAGGCGGGACAGGGGGTTTTTACAAAACATTCAGTACTTC
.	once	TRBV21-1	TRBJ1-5	CAPPRDRAYQPQHF	TGTGCCCCTCCAAGGGACAGGGCTTATCAGCCCCAGCATTTT
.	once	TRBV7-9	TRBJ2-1	CASSPQGDYNEQFF	TGTGCCAGCAGCCCTCAGGGTGACTACAATGAGCAGTTCTTC
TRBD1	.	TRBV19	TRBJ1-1	CASSPSGTGGDTEAFF	TGTGCCAGTAGTCCTTCTGGGACAGGGGGAGACACTGAAGCTTTCTTT
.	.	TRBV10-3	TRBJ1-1	CAIRDSKEAFF	TGTGCCATCAGGGACAGCAAAGAAGCTTTCTTT
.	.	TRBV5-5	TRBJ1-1	CASSLYSGGGVTEAFF	TGTGCCAGCAGCTTGTACTCGGGCGGGGGGGTGACTGAAGCTTTCTTT